Below are 8 T cell receptor beta chains sequenced from a single sample in a study of CD8 T cells in Susac syndrome (dated by TCRdb to the late 2010s). Library creation used the immunoSEQ multiplex PCR assay. RNA was extracted with the RNeasy kit and about 0.5 to 1 ug was reverse transcribed using random hexamers. TCRdb trimmed public reads at Q25 via fastp, called clones via MiXCR and kept in-frame beta chains. Under each unique CDR3 protein, matching rows form one entry showing the most common genes and DNA. Across this sample there are about 190,000 distinct CDR3 sequences, with about 95% seen only once. Clones ranked in the top ten supply approximately 0.1% of the sample. Specimen: CD4+ T cells from PBMCs. These receptors were collected from a human donor in good health.

V usage is TRBV29-1 and J usage is TRBJ2-5; D uncertain. V was shortened by 7 bases and J by 4 bases, with 13 bases between the two germline ends. This CDR3 is built from 12 residues. The V gene's germline CDR1 is SQVTM and CDR2 ANQGSEA. CDR3 nucleotide sequence: TGCAGCGCTCCGCTCCCGGGAGAGACCCAGTACTTC. It specifies CSAPLPGETQYF.

The chain uses TRBV30 and TRBJ2-3; D possibly uses TRBD1 or TRBD2 (5 bases each). Trimming took off 8 bases at V and 3 bases at J, with 12 bases between the two ends. The CDR3 has 12 residues. Germline CDR1 GTSNPN, CDR2 SVGIG (reference sequence). CDR3: CAGGVRTDTQYF. For the CDR3, the DNA is TGTGCCGGGGGAGTAAGGACAGATACGCAGTATTTT. Drawing the rest from reference TRBV30 and TRBJ2-3, the complete variable domain is SQTIHQWPATLVQPVGSPLSLECTVEGTSNPNLYWYRQAAGRGLQLLFYSVGIGQISSEVPQNLSASRPQDRQFILSSKKLLLSDSGFYLCAGGVRTDTQYFGPGTRLTVL.

The chain uses TRBV5-1 and TRBJ2-7, with D uncertain. Trimming cost V 0 bases and J 3 bases, with 10 bases left between them. The CDR3 contains 14 residues. Germline loops: CDR1 SGHRS, CDR2 YFSETQ. CDR3 sequence: CASSLEPWSYEQYV. The CDR3 DNA reads TGCGCCAGCAGCTTGGAGCCCTGGAGCTACGAGCAGTACGTC.

In this sample, this clonotype turned up once. V usage is TRBV18 and J usage is TRBJ2-3; D call uncertain. Per germline, CDR1 KGHSH and CDR2 LQKENI. The CDR3 is 15 amino acids. V dropped 1 base and J dropped 3 bases, with 11 bases sitting between them. As DNA, the CDR3 is TGTGCCAGCTCACCACTGTCGGGCACTACAGATACGCAGTATTTT. This gives the protein CASSPLSGTTDTQYF.

The rearrangement uses TRBV5-1 and TRBJ2-5, with D maybe TRBD2 (5 bases). This CDR3 is built from 15 residues. Germline lookup yields CDR1 SGHRS and CDR2 YFSETQ. Trimming pared 4 bases from V and 4 bases from J, leaving 17 bases between. The CDR3 nucleotides are TGCGCCAGCAGCCCCACTCGGGGTTTAGGAGAGACCCAGTACTTC. Amino acid sequence: CASSPTRGLGETQYF.

This clonotype was recorded once. The rearrangement joins TRBV29-1 to TRBJ1-1, with D unresolved. Germline CDR1 SQVTM, CDR2 ANQGSEA. The length of the CDR3 is 13 residues. Between the trimmed V and J ends, which lost 4 bases and 1 base, there was a span of 10 bases. The CDR3 loop reads CSVVAPQNTEAFF. Written as DNA, the CDR3 is TGCAGCGTTGTGGCGCCCCAGAACACTGAAGCTTTCTTT. The complete variable domain, with remaining parts taken from reference TRBV29-1 and TRBJ1-1, reads SAVISQKPSRDICQRGTSLTIQCQVDSQVTMMFWYRQQPGQSLTLIATANQGSEATYESGFVIDKFPISRPNLTFSTLTVSNMSPEDSSIYLCSVVAPQNTEAFFGQGTRLTVV.

The chain couples TRBV6-1 to TRBJ1-5; D uncertain. The germline gives CDR1 MNHNS, CDR2 SASEGT. Trimming shortened V by 2 bases and J by 9 bases, and 11 bases separated the two germline ends. The CDR3 is 13 amino acids. CDR3 sequence reads: CASSESGYRPQHF. CDR3 nucleotide sequence: TGTGCCAGCAGTGAATCGGGTTACCGGCCCCAGCATTTT.

The V gene is TRBV20-1, the J gene TRBJ1-4, with D unclear. The CDR3 consists of 11 residues. Germline CDR1 and CDR2: DFQATT and SNEGSKA (reference sequence). Trimming took off 8 bases at V and 11 bases at J, with 15 bases between the two ends. The CDR3 protein is CSSTFARKLFF. In DNA form, the CDR3 reads TGCAGTTCGACCTTTGCCCGGAAACTGTTTTTT.